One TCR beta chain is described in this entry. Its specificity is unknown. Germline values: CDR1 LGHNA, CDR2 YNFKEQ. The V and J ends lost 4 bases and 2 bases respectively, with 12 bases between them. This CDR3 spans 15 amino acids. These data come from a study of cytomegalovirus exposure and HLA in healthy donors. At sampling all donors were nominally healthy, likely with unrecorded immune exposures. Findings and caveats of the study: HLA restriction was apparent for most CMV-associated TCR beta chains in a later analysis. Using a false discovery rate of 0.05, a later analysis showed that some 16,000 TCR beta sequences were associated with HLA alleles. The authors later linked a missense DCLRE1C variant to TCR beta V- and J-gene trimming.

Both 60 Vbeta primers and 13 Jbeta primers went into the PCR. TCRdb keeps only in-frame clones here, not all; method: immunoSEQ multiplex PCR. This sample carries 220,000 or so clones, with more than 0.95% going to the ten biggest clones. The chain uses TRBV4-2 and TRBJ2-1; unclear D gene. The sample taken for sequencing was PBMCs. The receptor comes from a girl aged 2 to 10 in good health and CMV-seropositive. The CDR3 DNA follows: TGTGCCAGCAGCCCTATGGAGAGGACCTACAATGAGCAGTTCTTC. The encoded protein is CASSPMERTYNEQFF.